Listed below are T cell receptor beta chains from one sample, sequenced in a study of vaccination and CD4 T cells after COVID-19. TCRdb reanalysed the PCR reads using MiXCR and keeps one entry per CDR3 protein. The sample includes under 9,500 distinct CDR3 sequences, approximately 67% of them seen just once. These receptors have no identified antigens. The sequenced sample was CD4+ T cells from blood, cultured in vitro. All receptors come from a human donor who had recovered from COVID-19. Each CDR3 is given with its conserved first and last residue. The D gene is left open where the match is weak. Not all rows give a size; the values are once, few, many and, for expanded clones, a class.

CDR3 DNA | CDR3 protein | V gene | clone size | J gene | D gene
TGTGCCAGCAGTTCCCCAGCTAACTATGGCTACACCTTC | CASSSPANYGYTF | TRBV7-2 | few | TRBJ1-2 | NA
TGTGCCAGCAGCCGTACCTTAGCGGGGGCCATGACCGGGGAGCTGTTTTTT | CASSRTLAGAMTGELFF | TRBV7-2 | NA | TRBJ2-2 | TRBD2
TGTGCCAGCAGCTTAGGCTTAGGAAACTATGGCTACACCTTC | CASSLGLGNYGYTF | TRBV7-2 | few | TRBJ1-2 | NA
TGCAGTGCTAGGACGGTAGGGGAGTCCACTGAAGCTTTCTTT | CSARTVGESTEAFF | TRBV20-1 | NA | TRBJ1-1 | NA
TGTGCCACCAGTGATTTCGGCAGGGGGGCCACTGAAGCTTTCTTT | CATSDFGRGATEAFF | TRBV24-1 | NA | TRBJ1-1 | TRBD1
TGTGCCAGTAGTAACCCGGCGGAGACCCAGTACTTC | CASSNPAETQYF | TRBV19 | NA | TRBJ2-5 | NA
TGCAGTGCTAGAGATCGAGGGACTAGCGGGTATTACAATGAGCAGTTCTTC | CSARDRGTSGYYNEQFF | TRBV20-1 | once | TRBJ2-1 | TRBD2
TGTGCCAGCAGTTTAAGGTCTGTCACAGATACGCAGTATTTT | CASSLRSVTDTQYF | TRBV27 | few | TRBJ2-3 | NA
TGCAGTGCTAGAGCCTCTACTAGCAAGGAGACCCAGTACTTC | CSARASTSKETQYF | TRBV20-1 | NA | TRBJ2-5 | NA
TGTGCCAGCGTAGTAGGGACAGTATCCTACGAGCAGTACTTC | CASVVGTVSYEQYF | TRBV2 | few | TRBJ2-7 | TRBD1
TGTGCCAGCAGTTACTATCCCCCTGGCTATGGCTACACCTTC | CASSYYPPGYGYTF | TRBV6-5 | NA | TRBJ1-2 | NA
TGTGCCAGCAGCCCTAGCGGGGGTGGGGGTACGCAGTATTTT | CASSPSGGGGTQYF | TRBV11-2 | NA | TRBJ2-3 | TRBD2
TGTGCCAGCAGCCGAGACCGCGTCGGAGCAGATACGCAGTATTTT | CASSRDRVGADTQYF | TRBV7-2 | NA | TRBJ2-3 | NA
TGTGCCTGGAGCGCAGACAGGGACCCTGGAAACACCATATATTTT | CAWSADRDPGNTIYF | TRBV30 | NA | TRBJ1-3 | TRBD1
TGTGCCAGCGGAGTACCTGGGGGGGGTACTGGCTACACCTTC | CASGVPGGGTGYTF | TRBV6-1 | NA | TRBJ1-2 | NA
TGTGCCAGCAGCTTAGCGGGTAGGGGGGGGGCTCCCTACGAGCAGTACTTC | CASSLAGRGGAPYEQYF | TRBV7-2 | NA | TRBJ2-7 | NA
TGTGCCAGCAGGGGGCTAGCGGGAGGGCGTGGTAAGGGGCAGTTCTTC | CASRGLAGGRGKGQFF | TRBV27 | NA | TRBJ2-1 | TRBD2
TGCAGTGCTAGACCGACAGGGCGACAAGACTATGGCTACACCTTC | CSARPTGRQDYGYTF | TRBV20-1 | NA | TRBJ1-2 | TRBD1
TGTGCCAGTAGTATAGCGGCGATGAACACTGAAGCTTTCTTT | CASSIAAMNTEAFF | TRBV19 | NA | TRBJ1-1 | NA
TGCAGTGCTAGGGCGGGACCGAGCTCCTACAATGAGCAGTTCTTC | CSARAGPSSYNEQFF | TRBV20-1 | NA | TRBJ2-1 | NA
TGTGCCAGCAGTGAAGCATTCCTTGGGGGGTATGGCTACACCTTC | CASSEAFLGGYGYTF | TRBV6-1 | NA | TRBJ1-2 | NA
TGTGCCAGTAGTGGTAGGGTGACTCAGCCCCAGCATTTT | CASSGRVTQPQHF | TRBV19 | NA | TRBJ1-5 | NA
TGTGCCAGCAGCATCAGGGGGCTTCGGGAGACCCAGTACTTC | CASSIRGLRETQYF | TRBV11-2 | NA | TRBJ2-5 | TRBD1
TGCGCCAGCAGCCCCGGGACAGGGGCCTTTTATGGCTACACCTTC | CASSPGTGAFYGYTF | TRBV4-3 | NA | TRBJ1-2 | TRBD1
TGCAGTGCTAGACAGGGGGACTATGGCTACACCTTC | CSARQGDYGYTF | TRBV20-1 | large | TRBJ1-2 | TRBD1
TGCAGTGCTTATGACTCAGGAGGAAACACTGAAGCTTTCTTT | CSAYDSGGNTEAFF | TRBV20-1 | few | TRBJ1-1 | NA
TGTGCCAGCAGTGAAGCGACAGGGTTCAATCAGCCCCAGCATTTT | CASSEATGFNQPQHF | TRBV25-1 | once | TRBJ1-5 | TRBD1
TGCAGTGCTAGTTTAGGGACAGGACACTATGGCTACACCTTC | CSASLGTGHYGYTF | TRBV20-1 | NA | TRBJ1-2 | TRBD1
TGTGCCAGCAGTTTGGGGGGAGTGTTCACCGGGGAGCTGTTTTTT | CASSLGGVFTGELFF | TRBV28 | NA | TRBJ2-2 | NA
TGCGCCAGCAGCTTGAGGGGGGAGGGCGGACAGCCCCAGCATTTT | CASSLRGEGGQPQHF | TRBV5-1 | NA | TRBJ1-5 | NA
TGTGCCAGCAGCTTAGATCGTGGGAGCTCCTATAATTCACCCCTCCACTTT | CASSLDRGSSYNSPLHF | TRBV11-3 | NA | TRBJ1-6 | NA
TGTGCCAGTAGTCCGGGGGCATTTGGCTACACCTTC | CASSPGAFGYTF | TRBV19 | NA | TRBJ1-2 | NA
TGTGCCACCAGTGTAGGGCTGTACAATGAGCAGTTCTTC | CATSVGLYNEQFF | TRBV24-1 | NA | TRBJ2-1 | NA
TGCAGTGCTTTAGAACTAGCGGGCACTTTCAATGAGCAGTTCTTC | CSALELAGTFNEQFF | TRBV20-1 | NA | TRBJ2-1 | TRBD2
TGTGCCAGCACAAGCTCCTATAATTCACCCCTCCACTTT | CASTSSYNSPLHF | TRBV18 | NA | TRBJ1-6 | NA
TGTGGGGACAGGGGGTGCAATGAGCAGTTCTTC | CGDRGCNEQFF | TRBV24-1 | NA | TRBJ2-1 | TRBD1
TGTGCCAGCAGTGAAGCCTACAACAACTATGGCTACACCTTC | CASSEAYNNYGYTF | TRBV6-1 | NA | TRBJ1-2 | NA
TGTGCCAGCAGTCAGCTGGGCAGCGGGCGGAACACTGAAGCTTTCTTT | CASSQLGSGRNTEAFF | TRBV6-1 | NA | TRBJ1-1 | NA
TGTGCCAGCAGCGTAGCAGCAGGGGGGAATAATTCACCCCTCCACTTT | CASSVAAGGNNSPLHF | TRBV9 | NA | TRBJ1-6 | TRBD1
TGTGCCAGCAGCTTACCACAGACAGGCGTTTATGGCTACACCTTC | CASSLPQTGVYGYTF | TRBV7-9 | few | TRBJ1-2 | NA
TGTGCCAGCAGCTTTAGTTGGGGACAGGGGTTCGGCTACACCTTC | CASSFSWGQGFGYTF | TRBV11-2 | NA | TRBJ1-2 | TRBD1
TGTGCCAGCATCCCAGGACAGGAAATCGCCTATGGCTACACCTTC | CASIPGQEIAYGYTF | TRBV2 | NA | TRBJ1-2 | TRBD1
TGTGCCAGCAGCAAAATGATACAGGGAATAGATACGCAGTATTTT | CASSKMIQGIDTQYF | TRBV21-1 | few | TRBJ2-3 | NA
TGTGCCAGCAGTTACCGTAGCGGGGGGGATACTCATCAAGAGACCCAGTACTTC | CASSYRSGGDTHQETQYF | TRBV6-5 | NA | TRBJ2-5 | TRBD2
TGTGCCAGCAGTTTGCAGGGCAATCAGCCCCAGCATTTT | CASSLQGNQPQHF | TRBV6-2/TRBV6-3 | few | TRBJ1-5 | NA
TGTGCCAGCAGCTTAACCCGGACAGACTCCTATGGCTACACCTTC | CASSLTRTDSYGYTF | TRBV7-3 | NA | TRBJ1-2 | NA
TGTGCCAGCAGTTTAAGGGGGGGTAGCAATCAGCCCCAGCATTTT | CASSLRGGSNQPQHF | TRBV27 | NA | TRBJ1-5 | NA
TGTGCCACCAGCCCTAACCCCTTTGGTGAGCAGTTCTTC | CATSPNPFGEQFF | TRBV15 | NA | TRBJ2-1 | NA
TGTGCCAGCAGCTTGGGACAGGATAATTCACCCCTCCACTTT | CASSLGQDNSPLHF | TRBV11-3 | NA | TRBJ1-6 | TRBD1
TGTGCCAGCAGCGTGACCACTGAAGCTTTCTTT | CASSVTTEAFF | TRBV28 | NA | TRBJ1-1 | NA
TGCGCCAGCAGTGAATTTGGGACAGTCTATAATCAGCCCCAGCATTTT | CASSEFGTVYNQPQHF | TRBV10-1 | NA | TRBJ1-5 | TRBD1
TGCAGTGCTAGAGATTGGACTAGCGGGGGGGCAGGCAAAAACATTCAGTACTTC | CSARDWTSGGAGKNIQYF | TRBV20-1 | NA | TRBJ2-4 | TRBD2
TGCAGTGCTAGTCGGGACGGCGGCAATCAGCCCCAGCATTTT | CSASRDGGNQPQHF | TRBV20-1 | NA | TRBJ1-5 | NA
TGTGCCAGCAGCTTTAGCGGGGGGGCTGACGGGGAGCTGTTTTTT | CASSFSGGADGELFF | TRBV11-2 | NA | TRBJ2-2 | TRBD2
TGTGCCAGCAGTTTATCAGGCGATTCCTACGAGCAGTACTTC | CASSLSGDSYEQYF | TRBV27 | few | TRBJ2-7 | NA
TGTGCCTGGAGTGAAGATGAAACTCAGCCCCAGCATTTT | CAWSEDETQPQHF | TRBV30 | NA | TRBJ1-5 | NA
TGTGCCTGGAGCTCACTAGCGGGAGAGATAACCGGGGAGCTGTTTTTT | CAWSSLAGEITGELFF | TRBV30 | NA | TRBJ2-2 | TRBD2
TGTGCCAGCAGCCAAAGGGACCGGGGGGGTCACACTGAAGCTTTCTTT | CASSQRDRGGHTEAFF | TRBV3-1 | NA | TRBJ1-1 | NA